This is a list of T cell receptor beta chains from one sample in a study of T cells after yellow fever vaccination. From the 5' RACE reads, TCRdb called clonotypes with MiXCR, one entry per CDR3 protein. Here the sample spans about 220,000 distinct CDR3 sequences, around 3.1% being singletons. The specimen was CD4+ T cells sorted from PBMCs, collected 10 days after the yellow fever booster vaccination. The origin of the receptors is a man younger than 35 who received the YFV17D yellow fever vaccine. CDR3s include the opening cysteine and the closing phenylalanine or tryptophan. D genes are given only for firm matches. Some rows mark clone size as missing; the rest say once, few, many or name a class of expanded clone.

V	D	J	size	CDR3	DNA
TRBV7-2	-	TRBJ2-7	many	CASSRDSVVLYEQYF	TGTGCCAGCAGCCGCGACTCGGTAGTCCTCTACGAGCAGTACTTC
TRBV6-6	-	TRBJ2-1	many	CASSYNPRGNEQFF	TGTGCCAGCAGTTACAATCCTAGAGGCAATGAGCAGTTCTTC
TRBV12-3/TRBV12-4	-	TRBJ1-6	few	CASTPQVSGSPLHF	TGTGCCAGCACCCCACAGGTTTCGGGTTCACCCCTCCACTTT
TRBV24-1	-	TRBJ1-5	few	CATSEARGSQPQHF	TGTGCCACCAGTGAGGCCAGGGGTTCTCAGCCCCAGCATTTT
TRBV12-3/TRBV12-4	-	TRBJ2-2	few	CAISRPIAGTGELFF	TGTGCCATCTCCCGGCCGATAGCAGGCACCGGGGAGCTGTTTTTT
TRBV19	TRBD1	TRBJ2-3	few	CASSPWDRGEDTQYF	TGTGCCAGTAGTCCCTGGGACAGGGGAGAAGATACGCAGTATTTT
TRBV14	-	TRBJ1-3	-	CASSRQPGLRGNTIYF	TGTGCCAGCAGCCGTCAACCGGGACTGAGGGGAAACACCATATATTTT
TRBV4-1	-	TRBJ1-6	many	CASSQPRSGPNSPLHF	TGCGCCAGCAGCCAGCCAAGGTCGGGGCCGAATTCACCCCTCCACTTT
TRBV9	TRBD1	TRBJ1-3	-	CASSVSGTAGNTIYF	TGTGCCAGCAGCGTATCGGGGACAGCCGGAAACACCATATATTTT
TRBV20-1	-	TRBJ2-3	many	CSARSHPADTQYF	TGCAGTGCTAGATCCCATCCCGCAGATACGCAGTATTTT
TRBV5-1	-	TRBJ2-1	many	CASSLASLSDEQFF	TGCGCCAGCAGCTTGGCTAGCCTCAGCGATGAGCAGTTCTTC
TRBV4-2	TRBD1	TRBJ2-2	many	CASSQWGDRGTGELFF	TGTGCCAGCAGCCAATGGGGGGACAGGGGAACCGGGGAGCTGTTTTTT
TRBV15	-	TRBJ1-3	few	CATSRVYSAHSGNTIYF	TGTGCCACCAGCAGAGTATACTCGGCTCACTCTGGAAACACCATATATTTT
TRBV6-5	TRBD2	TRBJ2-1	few	CASRGLAGVGEQFF	TGTGCCAGCAGAGGACTAGCGGGGGTTGGTGAGCAGTTCTTC
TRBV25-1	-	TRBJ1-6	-	CASSELSWRSPLHF	TGTGCCAGCAGTGAACTCTCCTGGCGCTCACCCCTCCACTTT
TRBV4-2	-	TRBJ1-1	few	CASSQGEGGYTEAFF	TGTGCCAGCAGCCAAGGGGAGGGGGGATACACTGAAGCTTTCTTT
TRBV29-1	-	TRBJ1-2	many	CSVEVGPGAYGYTF	TGCAGCGTTGAAGTGGGCCCAGGGGCCTACGGCTACACCTTC
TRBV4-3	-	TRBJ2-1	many	CASSQPPHPGPYDEQFF	TGCGCCAGCAGCCAACCCCCCCACCCGGGACCTTATGATGAGCAGTTCTTC
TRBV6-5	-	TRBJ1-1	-	CASSQGRLKTEAFF	TGTGCCAGCAGTCAAGGGCGACTGAAAACTGAAGCTTTCTTT